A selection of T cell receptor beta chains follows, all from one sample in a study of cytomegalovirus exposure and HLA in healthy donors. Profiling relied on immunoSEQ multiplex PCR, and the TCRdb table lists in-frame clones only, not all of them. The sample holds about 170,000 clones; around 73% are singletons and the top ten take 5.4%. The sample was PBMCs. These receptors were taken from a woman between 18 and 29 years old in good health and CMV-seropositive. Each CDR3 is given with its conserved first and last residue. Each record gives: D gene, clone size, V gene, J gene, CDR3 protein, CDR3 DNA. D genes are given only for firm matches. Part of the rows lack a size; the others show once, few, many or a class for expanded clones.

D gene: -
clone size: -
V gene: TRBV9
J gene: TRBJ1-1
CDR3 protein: CASGAPNTEAFF
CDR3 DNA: TGTGCCAGCGGGGCTCCGAACACTGAAGCTTTCTTT

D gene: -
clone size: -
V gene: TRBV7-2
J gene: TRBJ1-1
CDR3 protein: CASSLNVRGEAFF
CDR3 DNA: TGTGCCAGCAGCTTAAACGTGAGGGGGGAAGCTTTCTTT

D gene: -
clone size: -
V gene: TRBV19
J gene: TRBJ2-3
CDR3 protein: CASSNLDTQYF
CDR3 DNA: TGTGCCAGTAGTAATCTCGATACGCAGTATTTT

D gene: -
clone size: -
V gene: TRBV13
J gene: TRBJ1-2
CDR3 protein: CASSSPGGPHGYTF
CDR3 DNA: TGTGCCAGCAGCTCCCCGGGGGGCCCCCATGGCTACACCTTC

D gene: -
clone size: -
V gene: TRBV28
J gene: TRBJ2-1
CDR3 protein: CASSYQGGSYNEQFF
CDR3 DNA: TGTGCCAGCAGCTATCAGGGAGGCTCCTACAATGAGCAGTTCTTC

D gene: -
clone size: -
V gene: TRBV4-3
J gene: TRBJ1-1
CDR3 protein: CASSQGGVNEAFF
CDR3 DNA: TGCGCCAGCAGCCAAGGGGGAGTGAATGAAGCTTTCTTT

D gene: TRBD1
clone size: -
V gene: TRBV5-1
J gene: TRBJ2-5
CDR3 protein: CASSSGQGGAETQYF
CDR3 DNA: TGCGCCAGCAGCTCGGGACAGGGTGGAGCAGAGACCCAGTACTTC

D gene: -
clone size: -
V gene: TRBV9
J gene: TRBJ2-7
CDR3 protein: CASSVGWQGPYEQYF
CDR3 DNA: TGTGCCAGCAGCGTAGGTTGGCAGGGCCCCTACGAGCAGTACTTC

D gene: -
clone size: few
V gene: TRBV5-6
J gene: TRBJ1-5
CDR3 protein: CASSHGNQPQHF
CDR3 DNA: TGTGCCAGCAGCCACGGTAATCAGCCCCAGCATTTT

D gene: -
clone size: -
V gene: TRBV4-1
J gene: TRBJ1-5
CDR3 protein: CASSQGGLGNQPQHF
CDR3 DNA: TGCGCCAGCAGCCAGGGGGGGCTAGGCAATCAGCCCCAGCATTTT

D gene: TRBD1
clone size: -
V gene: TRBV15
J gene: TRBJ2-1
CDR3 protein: CATGQGTNEQFF
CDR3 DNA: TGTGCCACCGGACAGGGTACCAATGAGCAGTTCTTC

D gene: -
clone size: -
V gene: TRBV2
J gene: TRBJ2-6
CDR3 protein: CASSDLGAGANVLTF
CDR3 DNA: TGTGCCAGCAGTGATCTAGGGGCTGGGGCCAACGTCCTGACTTTC

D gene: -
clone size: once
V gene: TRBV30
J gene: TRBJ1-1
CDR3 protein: CAWSVERPEAFF
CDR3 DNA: TGTGCCTGGAGTGTGGAGAGACCTGAAGCTTTCTTT

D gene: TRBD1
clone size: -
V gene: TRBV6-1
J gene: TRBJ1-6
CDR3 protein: CASSEVTGVSPLHF
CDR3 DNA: TGTGCCAGCAGTGAGGTGACAGGGGTTTCACCCCTCCACTTT

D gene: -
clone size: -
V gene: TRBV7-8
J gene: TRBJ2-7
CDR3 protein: CASSLALGLVKQYF
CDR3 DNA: TGTGCCAGCAGCTTAGCGCTGGGCCTCGTTAAGCAGTACTTC

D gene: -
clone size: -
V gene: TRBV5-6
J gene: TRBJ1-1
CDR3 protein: CASALVVGRGTEAFF
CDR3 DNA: TGTGCCAGCGCCTTGGTGGTGGGTCGCGGCACTGAAGCTTTCTTT

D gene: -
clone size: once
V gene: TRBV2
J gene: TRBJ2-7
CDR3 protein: CATSNQGGLYEQYF
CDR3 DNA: TGTGCCACTTCAAACCAGGGGGGTCTCTACGAGCAGTACTTC

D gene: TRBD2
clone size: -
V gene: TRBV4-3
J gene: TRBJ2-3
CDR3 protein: CASSQAGTRNTDTQYF
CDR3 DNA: TGCGCCAGCAGCCAAGCCGGGACTAGAAACACAGATACGCAGTATTTT

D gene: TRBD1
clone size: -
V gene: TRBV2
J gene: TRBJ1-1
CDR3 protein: CASSRDRANTEAFF
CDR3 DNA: TGTGCCAGCAGTCGTGACAGGGCAAACACTGAAGCTTTCTTT

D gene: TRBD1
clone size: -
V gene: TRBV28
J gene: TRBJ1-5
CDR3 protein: CASRRTGDQPQHF
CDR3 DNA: TGTGCCAGCAGGAGGACAGGGGACCAGCCCCAGCATTTT

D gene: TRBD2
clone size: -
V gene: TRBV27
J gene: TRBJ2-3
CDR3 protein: CASSLSLAGGENTQYF
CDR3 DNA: TGTGCCAGCAGTTTATCCCTAGCGGGGGGGGAAAATACGCAGTATTTT

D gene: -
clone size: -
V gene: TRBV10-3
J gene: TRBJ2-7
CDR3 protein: CAISGGEDEQYF
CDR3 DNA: TGTGCCATCAGTGGGGGAGAGGACGAGCAGTACTTC

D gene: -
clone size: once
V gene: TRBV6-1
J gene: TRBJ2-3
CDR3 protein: CASSENSASTDTQYF
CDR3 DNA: TGTGCCAGCAGTGAAAATAGCGCCTCCACAGATACGCAGTATTTT

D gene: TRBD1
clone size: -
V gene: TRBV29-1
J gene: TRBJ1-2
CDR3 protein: CSVEKGTGYGYTF
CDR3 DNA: TGCAGCGTTGAAAAAGGGACAGGCTATGGCTACACCTTC

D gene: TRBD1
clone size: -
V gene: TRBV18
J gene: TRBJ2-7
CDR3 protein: CASSPGTGVYEQYF
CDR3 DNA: TGTGCCAGCTCGCCAGGGACAGGGGTCTACGAGCAGTACTTC

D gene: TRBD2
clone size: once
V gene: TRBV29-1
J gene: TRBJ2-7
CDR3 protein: CSALNAGVTSGYEQYF
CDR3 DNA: TGCAGCGCTCTAAATGCGGGAGTGACTAGCGGTTACGAGCAGTACTTC

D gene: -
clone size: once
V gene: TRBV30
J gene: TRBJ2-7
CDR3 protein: CAWSVTRASYEQYF
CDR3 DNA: TGTGCCTGGAGTGTAACGCGGGCCTCCTACGAGCAGTACTTC

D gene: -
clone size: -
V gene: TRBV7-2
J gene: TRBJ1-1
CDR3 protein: CASSPMGRQSEAFF
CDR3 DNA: TGTGCCAGCAGCCCCATGGGGCGACAGAGTGAAGCTTTCTTT

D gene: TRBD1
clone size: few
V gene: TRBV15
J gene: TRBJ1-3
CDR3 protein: CATSFGQDPSGNTIYF
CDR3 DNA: TGTGCCACCAGCTTCGGACAGGACCCCTCTGGAAACACCATATATTTT

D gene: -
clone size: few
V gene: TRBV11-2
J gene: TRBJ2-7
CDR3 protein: CASSLEYLEQYF
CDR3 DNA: TGTGCCAGCAGCTTAGAGTATCTGGAGCAGTACTTC

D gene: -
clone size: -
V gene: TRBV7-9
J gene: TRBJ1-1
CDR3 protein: CASSLTGESSEAFF
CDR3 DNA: TGTGCCAGCAGCTTAACCGGGGAAAGCTCTGAAGCTTTCTTT

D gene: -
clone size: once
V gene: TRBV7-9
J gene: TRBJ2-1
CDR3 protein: CASSSPRDNEQFF
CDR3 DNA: TGTGCCAGCAGCTCTCCGAGAGACAATGAGCAGTTCTTC

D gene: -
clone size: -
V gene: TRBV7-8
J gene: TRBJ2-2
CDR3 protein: CASSLVVGLTGELFF
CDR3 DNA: TGTGCCAGCAGCTTAGTTGTCGGTCTCACCGGGGAGCTGTTTTTT

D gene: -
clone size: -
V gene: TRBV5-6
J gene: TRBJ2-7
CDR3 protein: CASSSGRDYEQYF
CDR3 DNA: TGTGCCAGCAGCTCCGGTCGAGACTACGAGCAGTACTTC

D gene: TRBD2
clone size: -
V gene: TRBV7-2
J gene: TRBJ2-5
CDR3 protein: CASSSGAGETQYF
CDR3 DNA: TGTGCCAGCAGCTCGGGAGCGGGGGAGACCCAGTACTTC

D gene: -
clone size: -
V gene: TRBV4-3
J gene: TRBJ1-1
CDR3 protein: CASSQRVRTEAFF
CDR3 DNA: TGCGCCAGCAGCCAGAGGGTAAGGACTGAAGCTTTCTTT

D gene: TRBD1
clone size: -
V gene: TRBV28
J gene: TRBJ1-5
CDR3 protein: CASSWDRAGVQPQHF
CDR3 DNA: TGTGCCAGCAGTTGGGACAGGGCAGGAGTTCAGCCCCAGCATTTT

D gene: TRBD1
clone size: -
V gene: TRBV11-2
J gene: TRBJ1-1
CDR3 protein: CASSFEGASTEAFF
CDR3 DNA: TGTGCCAGCAGCTTTGAGGGGGCGAGTACTGAAGCTTTCTTT

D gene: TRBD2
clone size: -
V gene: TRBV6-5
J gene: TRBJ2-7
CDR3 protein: CASSRSGGPYEQYF
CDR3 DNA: TGTGCCAGCAGTAGGAGCGGGGGACCTTACGAGCAGTACTTC

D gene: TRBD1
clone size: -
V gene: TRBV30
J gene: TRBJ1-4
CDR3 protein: CAWSGKGTASNEKLFF
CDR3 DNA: TGTGCCTGGAGTGGAAAAGGGACAGCCAGTAATGAAAAACTGTTTTTT

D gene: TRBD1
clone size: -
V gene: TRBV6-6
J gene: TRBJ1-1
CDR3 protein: CASSRGTDHEAFF
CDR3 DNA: TGTGCCAGCAGTCGAGGGACAGACCATGAAGCTTTCTTT

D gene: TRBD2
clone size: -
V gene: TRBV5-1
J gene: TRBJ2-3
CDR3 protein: CASTPWARGGDTDTQYF
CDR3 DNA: TGCGCCAGCACCCCCTGGGCTCGCGGGGGGGACACAGATACGCAGTATTTT